This record concerns one T cell receptor (beta chain) sequence. These data are taken from a study of blood T cell repertoires in COVID-19. Study information: Acute and convalescent COVID-19 samples came from the United States, Italy and Spain. T cells, B-cell-depleted T cells, or PBMCs provided the cDNA or gDNA that served as material.

Authors' processing steps: Reference gene primer amplification yielded estimated nucleated cell counts. Repertoires were generated with immunoSEQ multiplex PCR, while TCRdb's copy carries only in-frame clones and drops some. D and trimming were read from the DNA, whereas the V and J calls and clone size are those reported in that table. The profile shows 45,000 to 55,000 clones, approximately 80% of them singletons. This CDR3 contains 15 residues. V dropped 1 base and J dropped 3; count of bases not matched to a gene: 3. Per germline, CDR1 SEHNR and CDR2 FQNEAQ (reference sequence). The sample taken for sequencing was peripheral blood. The receptor was derived from a man aged 50 to 60 with acute or convalescent COVID-19. This sequence joins TRBV7-9 and TRBJ1-1, with 9 bases fitting TRBD1. CDR3 sequence reads: CASSLGDRVDTEAFF. The CDR3 DNA sequence: TGTGCCAGCAGCTTAGGGGACAGGGTGGACACTGAAGCTTTCTTT.